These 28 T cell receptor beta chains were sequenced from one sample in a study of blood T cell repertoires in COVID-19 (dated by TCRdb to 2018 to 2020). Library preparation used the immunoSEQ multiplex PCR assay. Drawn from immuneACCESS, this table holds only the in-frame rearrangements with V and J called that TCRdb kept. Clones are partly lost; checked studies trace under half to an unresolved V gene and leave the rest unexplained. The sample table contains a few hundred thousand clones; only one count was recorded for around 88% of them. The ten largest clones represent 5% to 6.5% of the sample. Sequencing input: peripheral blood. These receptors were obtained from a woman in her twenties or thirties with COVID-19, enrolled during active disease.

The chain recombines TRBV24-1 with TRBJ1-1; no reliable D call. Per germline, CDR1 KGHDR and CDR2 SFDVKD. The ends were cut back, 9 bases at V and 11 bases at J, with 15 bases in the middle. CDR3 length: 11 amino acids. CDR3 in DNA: TGTGCCACCGACGGACCGTCGGGGGCTTTCTTT. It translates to CATDGPSGAFF.

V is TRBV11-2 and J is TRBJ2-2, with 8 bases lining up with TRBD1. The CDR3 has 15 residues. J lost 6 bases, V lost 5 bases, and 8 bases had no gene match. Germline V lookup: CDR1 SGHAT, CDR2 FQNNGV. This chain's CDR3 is CASSLGQGGAGELFF. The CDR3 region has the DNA TGTGCCAGCAGCCTCGGACAGGGAGGAGCCGGGGAGCTGTTTTTT.

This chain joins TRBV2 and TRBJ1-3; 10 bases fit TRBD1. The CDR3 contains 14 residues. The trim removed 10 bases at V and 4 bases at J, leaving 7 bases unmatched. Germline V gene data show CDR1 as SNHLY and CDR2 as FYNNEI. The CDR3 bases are TGTGCCACCTACGACAGGGGGCAAGGAAACACCATATATTTT. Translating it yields CATYDRGQGNTIYF.

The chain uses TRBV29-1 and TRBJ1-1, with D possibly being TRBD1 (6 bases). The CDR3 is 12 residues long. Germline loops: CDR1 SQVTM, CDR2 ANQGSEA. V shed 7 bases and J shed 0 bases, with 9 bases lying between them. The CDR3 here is CSAGQMNTEAFF. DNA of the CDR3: TGCAGCGCTGGACAGATGAACACTGAAGCTTTCTTT. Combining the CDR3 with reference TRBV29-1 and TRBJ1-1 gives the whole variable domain SAVISQKPSRDICQRGTSLTIQCQVDSQVTMMFWYRQQPGQSLTLIATANQGSEATYESGFVIDKFPISRPNLTFSTLTVSNMSPEDSSIYLCSAGQMNTEAFFGQGTRLTVV.

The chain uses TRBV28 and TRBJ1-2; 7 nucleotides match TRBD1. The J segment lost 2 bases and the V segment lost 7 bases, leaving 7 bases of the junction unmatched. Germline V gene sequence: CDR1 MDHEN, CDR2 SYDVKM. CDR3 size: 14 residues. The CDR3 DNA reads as TGTGCCAGCATAACGGGACAGCTAAACTATGGCTACACCTTC. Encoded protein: CASITGQLNYGYTF.

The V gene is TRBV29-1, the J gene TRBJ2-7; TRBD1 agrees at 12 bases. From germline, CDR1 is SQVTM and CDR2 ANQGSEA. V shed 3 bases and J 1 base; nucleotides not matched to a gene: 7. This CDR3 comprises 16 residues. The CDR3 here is CSVEVVGQGASYEQYV. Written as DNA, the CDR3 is TGCAGCGTTGAGGTGGTGGGACAGGGGGCGTCCTACGAGCAGTACGTC.

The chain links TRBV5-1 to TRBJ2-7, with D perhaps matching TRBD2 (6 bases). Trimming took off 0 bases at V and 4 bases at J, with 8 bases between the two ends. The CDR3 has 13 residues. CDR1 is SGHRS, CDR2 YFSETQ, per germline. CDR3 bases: TGCGCCAGCAGCTTGGATGGAGGGTACGAGCAGTACTTC. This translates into CASSLDGGYEQYF.

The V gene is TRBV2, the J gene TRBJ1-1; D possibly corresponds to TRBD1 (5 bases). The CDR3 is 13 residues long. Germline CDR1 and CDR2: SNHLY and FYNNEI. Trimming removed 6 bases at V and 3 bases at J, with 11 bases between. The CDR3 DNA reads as TGTGCCAGCAGGCGGGGGATGGACACTGAAGCTTTCTTT. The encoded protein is CASRRGMDTEAFF.

The CDR3 loop reads CASSLVVLGQGPYEQYV. CDR3 nucleotides: TGTGCCAGCAGCTTAGTAGTATTGGGACAGGGTCCCTACGAGCAGTACGTC. This chain connects TRBV7-2 to TRBJ2-7; 9 bases are a match to TRBD1. CDR3 length: 17 amino acids. J was trimmed by 2 bases and V by 1 base; bases with no gene match: 9. In germline, CDR1 is SGHTA, CDR2 FQGNSA.

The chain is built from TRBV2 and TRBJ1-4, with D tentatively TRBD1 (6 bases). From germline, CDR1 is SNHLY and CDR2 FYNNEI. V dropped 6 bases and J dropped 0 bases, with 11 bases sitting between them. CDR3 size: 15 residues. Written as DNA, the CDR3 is TGTGCCAGCAGAGATCGACAGGCAACTAATGAAAAACTGTTTTTT. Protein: CASRDRQATNEKLFF.

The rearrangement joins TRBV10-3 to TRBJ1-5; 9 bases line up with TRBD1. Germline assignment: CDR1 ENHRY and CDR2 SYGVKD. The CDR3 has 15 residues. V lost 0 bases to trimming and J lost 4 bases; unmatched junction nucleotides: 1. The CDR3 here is CAISESGTGNQPQHF. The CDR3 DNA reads TGTGCCATCAGTGAGTCCGGGACAGGGAATCAGCCCCAGCATTTT.

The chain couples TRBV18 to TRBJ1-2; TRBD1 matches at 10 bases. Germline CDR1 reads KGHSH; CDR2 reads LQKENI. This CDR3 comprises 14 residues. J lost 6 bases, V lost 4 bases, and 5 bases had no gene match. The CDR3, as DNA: TGTGCCAGCTCACAACAAGGACAGGGGGATGGCTACACCTTC. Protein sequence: CASSQQGQGDGYTF. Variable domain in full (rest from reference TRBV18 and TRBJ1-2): NAGVMQNPRHLVRRRGQEARLRCSPMKGHSHVYWYRQLPEEGLKFMVYLQKENIIDESGMPKERFSAEFPKEGPSILRIQQVVRGDSAAYFCASSQQGQGDGYTFGSGTRLTVV.

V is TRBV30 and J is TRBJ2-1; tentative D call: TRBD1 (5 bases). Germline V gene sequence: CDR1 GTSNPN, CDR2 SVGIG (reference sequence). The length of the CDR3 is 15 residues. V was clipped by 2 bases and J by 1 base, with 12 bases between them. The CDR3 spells CAWSSGQGSYNEQFF. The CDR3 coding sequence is TGTGCCTGGAGTTCAGGGCAGGGTTCCTACAATGAGCAGTTCTTC.

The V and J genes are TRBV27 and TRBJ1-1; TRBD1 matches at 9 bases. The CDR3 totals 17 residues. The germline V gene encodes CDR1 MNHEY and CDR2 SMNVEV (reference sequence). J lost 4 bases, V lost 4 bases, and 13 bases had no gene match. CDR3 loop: CASSSSRAGQGITEAFF. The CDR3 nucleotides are TGTGCCAGCAGTTCCTCCCGAGCCGGACAGGGGATCACTGAAGCTTTCTTT.

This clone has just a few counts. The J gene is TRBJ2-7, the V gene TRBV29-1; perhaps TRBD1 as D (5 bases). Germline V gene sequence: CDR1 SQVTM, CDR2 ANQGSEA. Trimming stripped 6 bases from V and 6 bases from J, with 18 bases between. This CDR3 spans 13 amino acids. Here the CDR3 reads CSVLEGVGLEQYF. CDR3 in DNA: TGCAGCGTCCTCGAAGGGGTGGGGCTCGAGCAGTACTTC.

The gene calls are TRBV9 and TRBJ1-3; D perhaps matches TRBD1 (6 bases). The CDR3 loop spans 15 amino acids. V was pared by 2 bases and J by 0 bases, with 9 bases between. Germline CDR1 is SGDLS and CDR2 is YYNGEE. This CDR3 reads CASSVGGPSGNTIYF. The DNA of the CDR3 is TGTGCCAGCAGCGTTGGGGGCCCCTCTGGAAACACCATATATTTT.

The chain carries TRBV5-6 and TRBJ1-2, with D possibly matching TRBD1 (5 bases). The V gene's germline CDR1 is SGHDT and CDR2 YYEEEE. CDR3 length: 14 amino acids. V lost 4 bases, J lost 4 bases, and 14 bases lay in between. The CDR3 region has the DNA TGTGCCAGCAGCGCGGGACGGCCCGTCTATGGCTACACCTTC. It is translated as CASSAGRPVYGYTF. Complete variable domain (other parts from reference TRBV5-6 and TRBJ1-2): DAGVTQSPTHLIKTRGQQVTLRCSPKSGHDTVSWYQQALGQGPQFIFQYYEEEERQRGNFPDRFSGHQFPNYSSELNVNALLLGDSALYLCASSAGRPVYGYTFGSGTRLTVV.

CDR3 DNA sequence: TGTGCCAGCAGCCAAGATAAAACGGGTGAGACCCAGTACTTC. It specifies CASSQDKTGETQYF. The chain uses TRBV14 and TRBJ2-5, with D unresolved. Germline values: CDR1 SGHDN, CDR2 FVKESK. Trimming stripped 0 bases from V and 5 bases from J, with 10 bases between. The CDR3 spans 14 residues.

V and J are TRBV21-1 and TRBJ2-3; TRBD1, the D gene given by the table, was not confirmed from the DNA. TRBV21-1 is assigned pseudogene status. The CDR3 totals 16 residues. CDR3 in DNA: TGTGCCAGCAGCCGCAATCACAGGGACCACACAGATACGCAGTATTTT. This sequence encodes CASSRNHRDHTDTQYF.

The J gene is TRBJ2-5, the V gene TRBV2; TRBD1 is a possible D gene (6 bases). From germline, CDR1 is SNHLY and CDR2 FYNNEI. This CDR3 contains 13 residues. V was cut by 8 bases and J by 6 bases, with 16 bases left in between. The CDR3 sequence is CASGGQREQTQYF. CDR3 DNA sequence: TGTGCCAGCGGAGGACAGAGGGAGCAGACCCAGTACTTC.

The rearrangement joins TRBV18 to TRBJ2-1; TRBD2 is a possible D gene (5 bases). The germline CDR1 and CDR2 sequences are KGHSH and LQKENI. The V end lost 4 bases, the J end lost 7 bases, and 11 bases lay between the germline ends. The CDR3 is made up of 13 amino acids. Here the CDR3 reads CASSRGEKNEQFF. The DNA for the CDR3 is TGTGCCAGCTCACGTGGGGAGAAGAATGAGCAGTTCTTC.

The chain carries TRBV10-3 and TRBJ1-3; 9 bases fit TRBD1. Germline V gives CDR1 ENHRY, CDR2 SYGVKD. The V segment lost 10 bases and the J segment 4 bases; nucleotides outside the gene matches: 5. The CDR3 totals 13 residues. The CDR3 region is CATQGAGGNTIYF. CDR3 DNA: TGTGCCACACAGGGGGCCGGGGGAAACACCATATATTTT.

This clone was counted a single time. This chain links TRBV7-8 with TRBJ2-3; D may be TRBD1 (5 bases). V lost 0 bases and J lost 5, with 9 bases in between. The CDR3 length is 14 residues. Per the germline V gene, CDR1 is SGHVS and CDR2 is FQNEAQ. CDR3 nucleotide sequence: TGTGCCAGCAGCTTAGCGGGGCGAGGAGATACGCAGTATTTT. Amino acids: CASSLAGRGDTQYF. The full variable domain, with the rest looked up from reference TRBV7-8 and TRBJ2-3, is GAGVSQSPRYKVAKRGQDVALRCDPISGHVSLFWYQQALGQGPEFLTYFQNEAQLDKSGLPSDRFFAERPEGSVSTLKIQRTQQEDSAVYLCASSLAGRGDTQYFGPGTRLTVL.

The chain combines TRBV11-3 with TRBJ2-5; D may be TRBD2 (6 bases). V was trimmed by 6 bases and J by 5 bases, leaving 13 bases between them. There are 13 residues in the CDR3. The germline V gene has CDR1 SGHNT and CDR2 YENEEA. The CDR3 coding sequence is TGTGCCAGCAGTAAGGGACTCGGGGAGACCCAGTACTTC. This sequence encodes CASSKGLGETQYF.

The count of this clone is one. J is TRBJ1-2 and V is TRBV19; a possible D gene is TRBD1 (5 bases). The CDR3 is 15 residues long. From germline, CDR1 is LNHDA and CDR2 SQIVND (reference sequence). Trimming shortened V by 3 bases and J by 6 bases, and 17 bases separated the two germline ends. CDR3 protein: CASSMGGRAGDGYTF. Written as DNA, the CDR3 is TGTGCCAGTAGTATGGGGGGTAGGGCTGGTGATGGCTACACCTTC.

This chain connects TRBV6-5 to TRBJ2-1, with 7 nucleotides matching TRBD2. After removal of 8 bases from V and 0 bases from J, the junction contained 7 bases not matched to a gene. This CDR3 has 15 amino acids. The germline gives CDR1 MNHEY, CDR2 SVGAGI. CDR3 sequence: CASSGSGISYNEQFF. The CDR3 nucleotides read TGTGCCAGCTCGGGGAGCGGGATCTCCTACAATGAGCAGTTCTTC.

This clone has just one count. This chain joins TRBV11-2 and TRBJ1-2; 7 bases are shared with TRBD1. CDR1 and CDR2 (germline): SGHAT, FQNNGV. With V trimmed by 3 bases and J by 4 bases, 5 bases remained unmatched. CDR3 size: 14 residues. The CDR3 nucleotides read TGTGCCAGCAGCTTCCAGGGGGACATCTATGGCTACACCTTC. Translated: CASSFQGDIYGYTF.

The CDR3 is CASSLRTSGGISSYNEQFF. The CDR3 nucleotides are TGTGCCAGCAGCCTTAGGACTAGCGGGGGGATAAGCTCCTACAATGAGCAGTTCTTC. The genes are TRBV6-2 or TRBV6-3 and TRBJ2-1; the match to TRBD2 covers 14 bases. The trim removed 6 bases at V and 0 bases at J, leaving 10 bases unmatched. The germline CDR1 and CDR2 sequences are MNHEY and SVGEGT. The length of the CDR3 is 19 residues.